The subject of this entry is one T cell receptor (beta chain). The target antigen is unknown. The data were taken from a study of cytomegalovirus exposure and HLA in healthy donors. Study-wide results and limits: According to a later analysis, donors in an Asian-associated ancestry cluster reportedly had fewer N-insertions than the roughly 670-donor mean. Analysis was carried out at a later point, and it linked a missense DCLRE1C variant to TCR beta V- and J-gene trimming.

CMV serostatus was not recorded for this donor. PCR was performed using 60 Vbeta and 13 Jbeta primers. Clones were sequenced by immunoSEQ multiplex PCR, and TCRdb holds only the in-frame ones, with some missing. The sample records approximately 110,000 clones, more than 65% being singletons. There are 13 residues in the CDR3. V dropped 1 base and J dropped 4 bases, with 8 bases sitting between them. Germline V lookup: CDR1 SGHNT, CDR2 YYREEE (reference sequence). This chain connects TRBV5-4 to TRBJ1-1; D uncertain. Sequencing was carried out using PBMCs. The sequence derives from a human donor in good health. CDR3: CASSLRPSTEAFF. CDR3 in DNA: TGTGCCAGCAGCTTGAGACCTAGCACTGAAGCTTTCTTT.